The sequence of this TCR beta chain was determined in a study of memory CD4+ T cells and cytomegalovirus serostatus. Study context: Donors were healthy Belgian adults, about ten CMV seropositive and approximately 25 seronegative.

The sort gate was single viable CD3+CD4+CD8-CD45RO+ cells for memory CD4+ T cells. Serum IgG to CMV pp150, pp28, p38 and p52 defined serostatus. Data came from immunoSEQ multiplex PCR; TCRdb stores just in-frame clones and leaves some out. The sample carries about 75,000 clones, around 82% recorded once. Comment on this clone: Its antigen remains unknown.

Study outcomes and limitations: The CMV-associated TCR signature appears largely within the CD4+ memory repertoire.

This CDR3 is built from 14 residues. CDR1 and CDR2 from the germline V gene are SEHNR and FQNEAQ (reference sequence). V shed 7 bases and J shed 5 bases, with 17 bases lying between them. Sequenced sample: memory CD4+ T cells from blood. V usage is TRBV7-9 and J usage is TRBJ1-1, with no clear D. This clonotype was sampled from an adult in good health and CMV-seropositive. CDR3 DNA sequence: TGTGCCAGCATCCATGGCGACCGAAAGACTGAAGCTTTCTTT. Residues: CASIHGDRKTEAFF.